The sequence of this TCR beta chain was determined in a study of chemoradiotherapy in HPV16-positive cancers. Overall study: Candidate HPV-specific T-cell clones and common TCR motifs came from functional assays in a couple of HPV16-positive patients.

Overall study results and limits: Non-HPV-specific T cells did not expand in tumors during treatment, whereas candidate HPV-specific clones and E7-related motifs did.

Using immunoSEQ multiplex PCR, the repertoire was profiled, and TCRdb retains in-frame clones only, with some absent. The table shows about 1,600 clones, with about 89% occurring only once. On this clone: Its specificity is unknown.

This clonotype was sampled from a human donor with HPV-associated anogenital cancer. This material consisted of tumor tissue, taken from a patient who underwent chemoradiotherapy.

The CDR3 is CASSSRDRALEQYF. CDR3 coding DNA: TGTGCCAGCAGCTCCCGGGACAGGGCTCTTGAGCAGTACTTC. V usage is TRBV5-5 and J usage is TRBJ2-7; 9 bases map to TRBD1. The J segment lost 7 bases and the V segment lost 3 bases, leaving 8 bases of the junction unmatched. This CDR3 spans 14 amino acids. Germline V gives CDR1 SGHKS, CDR2 YYEKEE (reference sequence).